The 18 T cell receptor beta chains below were found in one sample sequenced in a study of tumor and adjacent non-tumor tissue in lung cancer (dated by TCRdb to 2016 to 2019). The library was made by multiplex PCR. Sequencing was performed on an Illumina HiSeq 2500. Following protocols modified from ARM-PCR, the researchers constructed TCRbeta libraries through three rounds of nested PCR with primers (Table S4). The public reads were quality trimmed at Q25 with fastp and then assembled into clones with MiXCR by TCRdb, keeping productive beta chains. CDR3 protein sequences are deduplicated, and each keeps its most common genes and DNA. This sample holds under 140,000 distinct CDR3 sequences; approximately 80% were observed only once. The ten largest clones represent 20% to 25% of the sample. RNA was extracted from bulk unsorted tissue and checked for quality with a NanoDrop ND-1000 and an Agilent 2100.

The material sequenced was lung tumor tissue. The receptors come from a man aged 70 or older with non-small cell lung cancer.

About this clonotype itself: Given a much more abundant clone one base away, this may be a read error. The V gene is TRBV7-2, the J gene TRBJ2-3, with D unclear. The length of the CDR3 is 12 residues. Germline V lookup: CDR1 SGHTA, CDR2 FQGNSA. CDR3 amino acids: CASSPNADMQYF. CDR3 DNA sequence: TGTGCCAGCAGCCCAAACGCAGATATGCAGTATTTT.

Note on this clonotype: Because it lacks the conserved phenylalanine or tryptophan at the end, this CDR3 is likely a read error. The DNA is omitted, as the CDR3 cannot be located on it reliably, and the CDR3 follows TCRdb's listing. The rearrangement links TRBV11-1 to TRBJ2-5; the table assigns TRBD1, which was not confirmed against the DNA. The CDR3 adds up to 13 amino acids, both ends counted. Germline V CDR1 and CDR2: SGHAT, FQDESV (reference sequence). CDR3 amino acids: CASSLARGGSQYT.

This clonotype was recorded once. In nucleotides, the CDR3 is TGTGCCGCCCTCAGGGCCTCTGGAAACACCATATATTTT. Translating it yields CAALRASGNTIYF. The chain links TRBV10-3 to TRBJ1-3; maybe TRBD1 (5 bases). V dropped 11 bases and J dropped 0 bases, with 11 bases sitting between them. This CDR3 is built from 13 residues. Germline V gene data show CDR1 as ENHRY and CDR2 as SYGVKD.

This clonotype was picked up one time. The V call is TRBV11-2, the J call TRBJ2-2; D is unclear. There are 13 residues in the CDR3. V shed 0 bases and J shed 4 bases, with 3 bases lying between them. CDR1 is SGHAT, CDR2 FQNNGV, per germline. As DNA, the CDR3 is TGTGCCAGCAGCTTAGAAGGCACCGGGGAGCTGTTTTTT. Its protein product is CASSLEGTGELFF.

Note on this clonotype: A read error may be the cause here, since a much bigger clone is one base away. The V gene is TRBV20-1, the J gene TRBJ2-3; TRBD2 matches at 10 bases. CDR1 DFQATT and CDR2 SNEGSKA come from the germline V gene (reference sequence). The CDR3 totals 15 residues. The CDR3: CIATSGRASADTQYF. CDR3 DNA: TGCATTGCTACCAGCGGGAGGGCCTCCGCAGATACGCAGTATTTT.

The gene calls are TRBV11-3 and TRBJ2-1, with TRBD1 matching 7 bases. The germline V gene has CDR1 SGHNT and CDR2 YENEEA. The CDR3 loop spans 12 amino acids. The V gene end was trimmed by 8 bases and the J gene end by 15 bases; junction bases not matched to a gene: 13. The DNA for the CDR3 is TGTGCCAGCTCGGACAGGCGCAATGAACTGTTCTTC. Amino acids: CASSDRRNELFF.

About this clonotype itself: A much larger clone sits a single nucleotide away, making a read error possible. The rearrangement uses TRBV7-3 and TRBJ2-1; TRBD2 matches at 8 bases. Germline CDR1 SGHTA, CDR2 FQGTGA. After removal of 0 bases from V and 7 bases from J, the junction contained 5 bases not matched to a gene. The CDR3 extends over 15 amino acids. CDR3 DNA: TGTGCCAGCAGCTTAACAGGACTAGCAGGTAATGAGCAGTTCTTC. This codes for CASSLTGLAGNEQFF.

Worth noting for this clonotype: The final CDR3 position lacks the conserved phenylalanine or tryptophan, pointing to a likely read error. The V and J genes are TRBV11-2 and TRBJ2-3, with unresolved D. The length of the CDR3 is 13 residues. CDR1 SGHAT and CDR2 FQNNGV come from the germline V gene. The DNA for the CDR3 is TGTGCCATGTCTGGTCGGAGCACAGATATGCAGTATCTT. It encodes CAMSGRSTDMQYL.

Regarding this clonotype: One base away lies a much larger clone, so this may be a sequencing read error. J is TRBJ1-2 and V is TRBV28; possible D gene TRBD1, 6 bases. The germline V and J ends were trimmed by 7 bases and 1 base, with 19 bases remaining between them. The CDR3 has 16 residues. Germline assignment: CDR1 MDHEN and CDR2 SYDVKM. The CDR3 bases are TGTGCCAGCACTCCGGATACAGGGTTTCATAACTATGGCTACACCTTC. Translated, it gives CASTPDTGFHNYGYTF.

In regard to this clonotype: An end of the junction does not agree with germline; a read error may underlie this. The V gene is TRBV4-1, the J gene TRBJ1-2; perhaps TRBD1 as D (5 bases). From germline, CDR1 is MGHRA and CDR2 YSYEKL. The CDR3 runs to 16 residues. The CDR3, as DNA: TGCACCAGCAGCCAAGGACCAGGGCTTTACCTCTTTGGCTACACCTTC. Protein: CTSSQGPGLYLFGYTF.

V is TRBV11-2 and J is TRBJ2-5, with D tentatively TRBD1 (6 bases). The CDR3 contains 15 residues. Trimming pared 2 bases from V and 3 bases from J, leaving 13 bases between. Germline V gene lookup returns CDR1 SGHAT and CDR2 FQNNGV. DNA for the CDR3: TGTGCCAGCAGCTTAACCACGGGACAAGAAGAGACCCAGTACTTC. Translating gives CASSLTTGQEETQYF.

A word on this clonotype: One end of the junction is discordant with germline, which a read error may explain. The gene calls are TRBV6-1 and TRBJ1-5, with D unclear. This CDR3 has 15 residues. Per germline, CDR1 MNHNS and CDR2 SASEGT. CDR3 sequence: CASSAQSDSHQSQHF. For the CDR3, the DNA is TGTGCCAGCAGTGCCCAAAGCGATAGCCATCAGTCCCAGCATTTT.

As for this clonotype: One end of the junction fails to match germline, which may point to a read error. The V call is TRBV6-5, the J call TRBJ2-1, with D possibly matching TRBD1 (5 bases). There are 13 residues in the CDR3. The germline V gene has CDR1 MNHEY and CDR2 SVGAGI. Here the CDR3 reads CACREQVYNEQFF. The CDR3 DNA sequence: TGTGCCTGCAGGGAACAAGTTTACAATGAACAGTTCTTC.

The V gene is TRBV6-6, the J gene TRBJ1-2; 8 bases agree with TRBD1. The CDR3 sequence is 15 residues long. V was pared by 6 bases and J by 3 bases, with 9 bases of the junction left unmatched. Germline lookup yields CDR1 MNHNY and CDR2 SVGAGI (reference sequence). In DNA, the CDR3 is TGTGCCAGCAGCAACGCAGGGGGCGCGGACTATGGCTACACCTTC. It translates to CASSNAGGADYGYTF.

The genes are TRBV5-1 and TRBJ1-2; D uncertain. The CDR3 loop spans 14 amino acids. CDR1 and CDR2 (germline): SGHRS, YFSETQ. V lost 6 bases and J lost 10, with 22 bases in between. The CDR3 spells CASTTIGPNAVYTF. In DNA form, the CDR3 reads TGCGCCAGCACCACCATCGGGCCGAACGCCGTCTACACCTTC.

The V gene is TRBV6-2 or TRBV6-3, the J gene TRBJ2-3; no definite D call. This CDR3 contains 17 residues. V lost 2 bases to trimming and J lost 5 bases, with 20 bases between them. The germline gives CDR1 MNHEY, CDR2 SVGEGT. The CDR3 nucleotides read TGTGCCAGCAGTTACCCGATGATAGTAGGCCACCTAGATACGCAGTATTTT. The encoded protein is CASSYPMIVGHLDTQYF.

This clonotype is medium-sized. V is TRBV12-3 or TRBV12-4 and J is TRBJ2-2; 9 bases agree with TRBD2. Germline trimming cut 5 bases from V and 2 bases from J; bases unmatched to any gene: 6. This CDR3 region has 16 residues. CDR3 residues: CASSLAGGQNTGELFF. The CDR3 region has the DNA TGTGCCAGCAGTCTCGCGGGGGGGCAAAACACCGGGGAGCTGTTTTTT.

In its sample, this clonotype was seen once. Since no conserved phenylalanine or tryptophan closes the CDR3, a read error is the likely cause. V and J are TRBV6-2 or TRBV6-3 and TRBJ2-5; tentative D call: TRBD2 (6 bases). V lost 7 bases and J 2 bases, leaving 17 bases between the germline ends. Per the germline V gene, CDR1 is MNHEY and CDR2 is SVGEGT. This CDR3 is 15 amino acids long. This chain's CDR3 is CASKMGTADQETQYL. As DNA, the CDR3 is TGTGCCAGCAAGATGGGGACTGCTGATCAAGAGACCCAGTACCTC.